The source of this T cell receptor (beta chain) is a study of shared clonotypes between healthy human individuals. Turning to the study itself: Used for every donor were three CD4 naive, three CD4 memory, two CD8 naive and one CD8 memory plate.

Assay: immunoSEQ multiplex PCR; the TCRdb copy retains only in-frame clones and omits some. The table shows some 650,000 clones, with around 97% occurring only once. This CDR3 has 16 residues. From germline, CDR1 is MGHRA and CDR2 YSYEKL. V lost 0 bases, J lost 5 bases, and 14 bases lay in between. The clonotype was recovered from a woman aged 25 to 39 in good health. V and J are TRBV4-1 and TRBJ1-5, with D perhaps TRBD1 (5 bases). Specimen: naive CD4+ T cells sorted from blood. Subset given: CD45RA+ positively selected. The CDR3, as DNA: TGCGCCAGCAGCCAAGAAGTTACAGGACGGGATCAGCCCCAGCATTTT. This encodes CASSQEVTGRDQPQHF.